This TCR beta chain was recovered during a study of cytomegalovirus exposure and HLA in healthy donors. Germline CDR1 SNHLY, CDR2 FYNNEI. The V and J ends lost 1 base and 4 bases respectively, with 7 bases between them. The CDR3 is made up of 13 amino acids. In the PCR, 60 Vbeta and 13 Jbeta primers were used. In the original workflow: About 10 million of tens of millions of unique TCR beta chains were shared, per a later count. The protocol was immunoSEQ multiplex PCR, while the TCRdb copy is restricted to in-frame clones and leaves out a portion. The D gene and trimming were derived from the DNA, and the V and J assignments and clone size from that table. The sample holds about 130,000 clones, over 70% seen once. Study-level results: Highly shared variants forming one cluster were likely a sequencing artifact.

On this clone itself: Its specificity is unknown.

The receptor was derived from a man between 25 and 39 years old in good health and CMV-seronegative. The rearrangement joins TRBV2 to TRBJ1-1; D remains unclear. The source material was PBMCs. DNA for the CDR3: TGTGCCAGCAGTGAAGACTACCTCACTGAAGCTTTCTTT. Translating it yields CASSEDYLTEAFF.